Shown below are 11 T cell receptor beta chains from a single sample sequenced in a study of blood T cells in healthy people across ages. Combining a sample-barcoded 5' primer with a J-beta primer mix, a second PCR ran for roughly 6 to 12 cycles. One entry per CDR3 protein, called by TCRdb with MiXCR from the 5' RACE reads. There are over a million distinct CDR3 sequences in the sample; 35% to 45% occur only once, and 4% lies in the top ten. The specimen sequenced was blood. Receptors originate from a woman aged 18-29 years in good health.

The chain combines TRBV20-1 with TRBJ2-3; 10 bases are shared with TRBD2. Trimming at V came to 5 bases and at J to 4 bases, leaving 9 bases not matched to a gene. CDR1 is DFQATT and CDR2 is SNEGSKA in the germline V gene (reference sequence). The CDR3 sequence is 15 residues long. The CDR3 nucleotides read TGCAGTGCTCCACAAAGGCTAGCGGGAGCAGATACGCAGTATTTT. It codes for CSAPQRLAGADTQYF.

The genes are TRBV4-1 and TRBJ1-1; TRBD1 matches at 8 bases. This CDR3 comprises 17 residues. CDR1 is MGHRA, CDR2 YSYEKL, per germline. V lost 0 bases and J lost 2; bases outside the gene matches: 8. This CDR3 is CASSQDLTGTGNTEAFF. DNA of the CDR3: TGCGCCAGCAGCCAAGACCTTACCGGGACAGGTAACACTGAAGCTTTCTTT.

This clonotype has more than one count but fewer than ten. V and J are TRBV12-3 or TRBV12-4 and TRBJ2-7; D is undetermined. The CDR3 has 14 residues. Trimming left V 3 bases short and J 0 bases short, with 9 bases between. For the CDR3, the DNA is TGTGCCAGCAGTTTTCGATCCCGCTCCTACGAGCAGTACTTC. Translation gives CASSFRSRSYEQYF.

The chain recombines TRBV7-6 with TRBJ2-7; D ambiguous. Germline lookup yields CDR1 SGHVS and CDR2 FNYEAQ. Trimming cost V 2 bases and J 2 bases, with 13 bases left between them. This CDR3 has 15 amino acids. CDR3 sequence (DNA): TGTGCCAGCAGCTTAATGGCAGAACGCCCCTACGAGCAGTACTTC. Its protein is CASSLMAERPYEQYF.

J is TRBJ2-3 and V is TRBV3-1; TRBD2 agrees at 8 bases. The CDR3 consists of 12 residues. After removal of 8 bases from V and 12 bases from J, the junction contained 10 bases not matched to a gene. Germline V gene sequence: CDR1 LGHDT, CDR2 YNNKEL (reference sequence). The CDR3 loop is CASPNAGGAQYF. In DNA form, the CDR3 reads TGTGCCAGCCCGAATGCGGGGGGTGCACAGTATTTT.

This clonotype was recorded only once. This chain links TRBV6-2 or TRBV6-3 with TRBJ2-7; D is unclear. CDR1 is MNHEY and CDR2 is SVGEGT in the germline V gene. The CDR3 runs 12 residues. V lost 6 bases and J 3 bases, leaving 9 bases between the germline ends. CDR3 in DNA: TGTGCCAGCAGCCCCATTTTCTACGAGCAGTACTTC. Protein sequence: CASSPIFYEQYF.

To note about this clonotype: Because the CDR3 is missing its conserved closing phenylalanine or tryptophan, this is likely a read error. The chain has TRBV12-3 or TRBV12-4 and TRBJ2-1; D is uncertain. V lost 5 bases to trimming and J lost 6 bases, with 17 bases between them. This CDR3 comprises 15 residues. CDR3 DNA: TGTGCCAGCAGTACGGACGGGCTTCCCTCCAATGAGCAGTTCTTA. Encoded protein: CASSTDGLPSNEQFL.

V is TRBV6-5 and J is TRBJ2-5, with 7 bases that match TRBD2. CDR3 length: 17 residues. Germline V gives CDR1 MNHEY, CDR2 SVGAGI. Trimming cost V 0 bases and J 0 bases; bases outside gene matches: 7. The DNA of the CDR3 is TGTGCCAGCAGTTACTCGATGGGAGGGATGTACCAAGAGACCCAGTACTTC. Protein sequence: CASSYSMGGMYQETQYF.

J is TRBJ2-7 and V is TRBV27, with TRBD2 identical over 7 bases. The CDR3 sequence is 15 residues long. CDR1 and CDR2 (germline): MNHEY, SMNVEV (reference sequence). Losses at the gene ends were 5 bases for V and 3 bases for J; bases not matched to a gene: 10. The CDR3 loop reads CASSPSGDGYYEQYF. Here the CDR3 DNA reads TGTGCCAGCAGTCCCAGCGGGGACGGGTACTACGAGCAGTACTTC.

This clonotype was seen more than once but under ten times. The chain recombines TRBV7-9 with TRBJ2-1, with a tentative D call TRBD2 (7 bases). Germline V gene data show CDR1 as SEHNR and CDR2 as FQNEAQ (reference sequence). This CDR3 has 13 amino acids. V lost 10 bases and J 8 bases, leaving 18 bases between the germline ends. CDR3 residues: CATPGGRFDEQFF. For the CDR3, the DNA is TGTGCCACCCCGGGGGGCCGGTTTGATGAGCAGTTCTTC.

This clonotype was counted only a few times. This rearrangement joins TRBV20-1 to TRBJ2-7; the D is unclear. The germline V gene has CDR1 DFQATT and CDR2 SNEGSKA (reference sequence). The V end was cut by 3 bases, the J end by 4 bases, with 22 bases between. This CDR3 has 16 amino acids. In DNA, the CDR3 is TGCAGTGCTAGGGTTGTGAAGCCGGCAGGTGAATACGAGCAGTACTTC. Amino acid sequence: CSARVVKPAGEYEQYF.